This entry is about one T cell receptor (beta chain). No antigen is known for it. TCRdb reprocessed the 5' RACE reads with MiXCR, giving one entry per CDR3 protein. The sample records about 560,000 distinct CDR3 sequences, about a fifth being singletons. The data derive from a study of T-cell memory formation after mild COVID-19. General study points: Contracting clones, day 15 to 85, had balanced CD4/CD8, and later expanders favored CD4+.

J lost 0 bases, V lost 2 bases, and 18 bases had no gene match. Per germline, CDR1 MNHEY and CDR2 SVGAGI. This CDR3 comprises 21 residues. The clonotype was recovered from an adult woman who had mild COVID-19 (a few samples of this study predate the infection). Cell type and time point are not known. The source material was PBMCs or a T cell subset sorted from them (not recorded which). The genes are TRBV6-5 and TRBJ2-3; 9 bases align to TRBD2. The CDR3 DNA follows: TGTGCCAGCAGTTACGCTTACGTCGGGCTAGCGGGAATTCCTAGCACAGATACGCAGTATTTT. This encodes CASSYAYVGLAGIPSTDTQYF.